The 20 T cell receptor beta chains reported below all come from one sample, sequenced in a study of blood T cells in healthy people across ages. A second PCR of about 7 to 12 cycles used a sample-barcoded 5' primer and a J-beta primer mix. TCRdb called the 5' RACE reads again in MiXCR, with one record for every CDR3 protein. The profile shows more than 800,000 distinct CDR3 sequences, under 35% of them singletons. The sequenced sample consisted of blood. These receptors were collected from a woman older than 75 in good health.

As to this clonotype: At one of its ends the junction is not consistent with the germline gene, which may arise from a read error. This chain joins TRBV4-1 and TRBJ2-5; D uncertain. Germline loops: CDR1 MGHRA, CDR2 YSYEKL. There are 14 residues in the CDR3. In DNA form, the CDR3 reads TGCGCCAGCGGCCAAGCGAACTTCCAAGAGACCCAGTACTTC. It yields the protein CASGQANFQETQYF.

This clonotype has a count of ten or more. The chain carries TRBV7-2 and TRBJ1-2; weak D call: TRBD1 (5 bases). Per the germline V gene, CDR1 is SGHTA and CDR2 is FQGNSA. Trimming cost V 4 bases and J 0 bases, with 9 bases left between them. The CDR3 totals 14 residues. CDR3 sequence: CASSSLGANYGYTF. For the CDR3, the DNA is TGTGCCAGCAGCTCATTAGGGGCTAACTATGGCTACACCTTC.

This clonotype turned up a few times. The chain employs TRBV6-1 and TRBJ2-1; possible D gene TRBD2, 5 bases. Germline V gene data show CDR1 as MNHNS and CDR2 as SASEGT. Trimming pared 6 bases from V and 0 bases from J, leaving 18 bases between. The length of the CDR3 is 17 residues. DNA for the CDR3: TGTGCCAGCAGATTGGACGGGGTGGCCAGCTCCTACAATGAGCAGTTCTTC. This gives the protein CASRLDGVASSYNEQFF.

This clonotype was found many times. The CDR3 nucleotides read TGTGCCACCAGTGGTACAGGGATGGGCACAGATACGCAGTATTTT. Translating it yields CATSGTGMGTDTQYF. This chain links TRBV24-1 with TRBJ2-3; D is perhaps TRBD1 (6 bases). The CDR3 totals 15 residues. V was clipped by 5 bases and J by 1 base, with 12 bases between them. The germline gives CDR1 KGHDR, CDR2 SFDVKD.

Only one count was recorded for this clonotype. The rearrangement joins TRBV10-3 to TRBJ2-1; 7 bases fit TRBD2. CDR3 length equals 14 residues. Germline V gives CDR1 ENHRY, CDR2 SYGVKD. Losses at the gene ends were 6 bases for V and 1 base for J; bases not matched to a gene: 3. The CDR3 sequence is CAISGGSSYNEQFF. CDR3 coding DNA: TGTGCCATCAGCGGGGGGTCATCCTACAATGAGCAGTTCTTC.

This clonotype has at least ten counts. V usage is TRBV20-1 and J usage is TRBJ1-5; 7 nucleotides align to TRBD1. The CDR3 runs 12 residues. Trimming cost V 6 bases and J 7 bases; bases outside gene matches: 6. Per germline, CDR1 DFQATT and CDR2 SNEGSKA (reference sequence). Here the CDR3 DNA reads TGCAGTGCCCTGACAGGGAGGCAGCCCCAGCATTTT. Translation: CSALTGRQPQHF.

This clonotype was found many times. J is TRBJ2-2 and V is TRBV7-9; D remains unclear. Per germline, CDR1 SEHNR and CDR2 FQNEAQ (reference sequence). This CDR3 region has 15 residues. The ends were cut back, 2 bases at V and 0 bases at J, with 7 bases in the middle. CDR3 sequence reads: CASSLWRSNTGELFF. Written as DNA, the CDR3 is TGTGCCAGCAGCTTATGGCGATCGAACACCGGGGAGCTGTTTTTT.

The V and J genes are TRBV5-1 and TRBJ2-3; 9 nucleotides agree with TRBD2. Germline-derived CDR1 and CDR2 are SGHRS and YFSETQ. The CDR3 runs to 14 residues. The trim removed 5 bases at V and 2 bases at J, leaving 3 bases unmatched. The CDR3 DNA reads as TGCGCCAGCAGGGGACTAGCATACACAGATACGCAGTATTTT. Its translation is CASRGLAYTDTQYF.

This clonotype came up many times. The gene calls are TRBV7-2 and TRBJ2-5, with D maybe TRBD2 (7 bases). The CDR3 contains 15 residues. V was clipped by 6 bases and J by 5 bases, with 19 bases between them. Germline V CDR1 and CDR2: SGHTA, FQGNSA. CDR3: CASSPGLRGAETQYF. Here the CDR3 DNA reads TGTGCCAGCAGTCCGGGCCTTCGGGGGGCGGAGACCCAGTACTTC.

This clonotype showed up just a few times. This sequence joins TRBV7-2 and TRBJ2-3; 9 positions match TRBD2. The CDR3 is 15 amino acids. The germline V gene has CDR1 SGHTA and CDR2 FQGNSA. J was trimmed by 6 bases and V by 5 bases; bases with no gene match: 9. This CDR3 is CASSTSGGLTDTQYF. CDR3 nucleotide sequence: TGTGCCAGCAGCACCAGCGGGGGGTTAACCGATACGCAGTATTTT.

This clonotype was seen a few times. Possible read error: a much larger clone is one base away. Here the CDR3 DNA reads TGCGCCAGCAGCTTCACACGCTACAATGAGCAGTACTTC. This gives the protein CASSFTRYNEQYF. The chain links TRBV5-1 to TRBJ2-7, with no clear D. The V gene lost 2 bases and the J gene lost 7 bases, with 13 bases spanning the gap. This CDR3 is built from 13 residues. The germline V gene encodes CDR1 SGHRS and CDR2 YFSETQ. Using reference TRBV5-1 and TRBJ2-7 for the parts outside the CDR3, the full variable domain is KAGVTQTPRYLIKTRGQQVTLSCSPISGHRSVSWYQQTPGQGLQFLFEYFSETQRNKGNFPGRFSGRQFSNSRSEMNVSTLELGDSALYLCASSFTRYNEQYFGPGTRLTVT.

This clonotype was detected once. One end of the junction fails to match germline, which may point to a read error. The chain links TRBV20-1 to TRBJ1-5; D is unclear. The CDR3 sequence is 15 residues long. Germline V gene sequence: CDR1 DFQATT, CDR2 SNEGSKA (reference sequence). The CDR3 spells CGARDRRLINQPQHF. In DNA form, the CDR3 reads TGCGGTGCTAGAGACCGGCGGCTGATAAATCAGCCCCAGCATTTT.

V is TRBV20-1 and J is TRBJ1-4; 9 bases agree with TRBD1. J was trimmed by 10 bases and V by 2 bases; bases with no gene match: 8. The CDR3 has 14 residues. Per germline, CDR1 DFQATT and CDR2 SNEGSKA (reference sequence). CDR3 bases: TGCAGTGCTAGACGAACATTGGACAGGGGAAAACTGTTTTTT. This translates into CSARRTLDRGKLFF.

V and J are TRBV6-2 or TRBV6-3 and TRBJ2-7, with TRBD2 identical over 9 bases. The germline V gene encodes CDR1 MNHEY and CDR2 SVGEGT. The CDR3 is 15 amino acids. V was pared by 6 bases and J by 2 bases, with 8 bases of the junction left unmatched. Written as DNA, the CDR3 is TGTGCCAGCAGCCTCTCAGCGGGAGGAACCTACGAGCAGTACTTC. The encoded protein is CASSLSAGGTYEQYF.

The chain couples TRBV9 to TRBJ2-4; 12 bases are shared with TRBD2. V gave up 4 bases and J gave up 15 bases; unmatched junction bases: 14. The CDR3 extends over 15 amino acids. Germline V gene data show CDR1 as SGDLS and CDR2 as YYNGEE. The CDR3 nucleotides read TGTGCCAGCAGCCCGGGTGGTGTTCTAGCGGGGGGGCTGTACTTC. Its translation is CASSPGGVLAGGLYF.

This clonotype was counted at least ten times. This chain links TRBV20-1 with TRBJ2-1, with TRBD2 identical over 9 bases. Germline V gives CDR1 DFQATT, CDR2 SNEGSKA (reference sequence). The V segment lost 5 bases and the J segment 5 bases; nucleotides outside the gene matches: 7. The CDR3 is 14 residues long. Here the CDR3 reads CSAFLAGQNNEQFF. DNA of the CDR3: TGCAGTGCTTTTCTAGCGGGGCAAAACAATGAGCAGTTCTTC.

The V call is TRBV11-2, the J call TRBJ1-2; D not certain. Looked up from germline, CDR1 is SGHAT and CDR2 is FQNNGV. The CDR3 runs 13 residues. V dropped 5 bases and J dropped 2 bases, with 9 bases sitting between them. CDR3 DNA: TGTGCCAGCAGCCAGGCCCGGAACTATGGCTACACCTTC. It yields the protein CASSQARNYGYTF.

Regarding this clonotype: A much larger clonotype is one base distant, so this may be a read error. The V gene is TRBV10-1, the J gene TRBJ2-1; D remains ambiguous. From germline, CDR1 is WNHNN and CDR2 SYGVQD (reference sequence). This CDR3 comprises 12 residues. CDR3 coding DNA: TGCGCCGGCTACTTCACCTACAATGAGCGGTTCTTC. It yields the protein CAGYFTYNERFF.

This clonotype was seen once. With a much larger clone just one base away, this may be a read error. V and J are TRBV5-1 and TRBJ2-2, with D possibly TRBD2 on 5 matching bases. The CDR3 runs to 15 residues. Germline lookup yields CDR1 SGHRS and CDR2 YFSETQ. Here the CDR3 DNA reads TGCGCCAGCAGCTTGGCCGGCCGGAGCACCGGGGAGCGGTTTTTT. Residues: CASSLAGRSTGERFF.

This clonotype has more than one count but fewer than ten. The chain is built from TRBV7-2 and TRBJ1-5; D perhaps matches TRBD1 (6 bases). V shed 5 bases and J shed 9 bases, with 17 bases lying between them. The CDR3 spans 14 residues. Germline V CDR1 and CDR2: SGHTA, FQGNSA. CDR3 DNA sequence: TGTGCCAGCAGCCCCGGGACATGGGCCTTGCCCCAGCATTTT. It specifies CASSPGTWALPQHF.